The rows below give T cell receptor beta chains drawn from one sample of a study of regulatory T cells in long-lasting Graves disease. In TCRdb, the multiplex PCR reads were re-called with MiXCR into one record per CDR3 protein. The table has under 250,000 distinct CDR3 sequences, around a fifth seen once. This sample also appeared in a second study, on T cells in Graves' hyperthyroidism and ophthalmopathy.

The material sequenced was peripheral blood mononuclear cells (PBMCs), taken at new diagnosis, from a patient treated with antithyroid drugs. Receptor source: a woman in her 30s with Graves disease. Each CDR3 is given with its conserved first and last residue. The order of the fields is CDR3 protein, V gene, clone size, J gene. The listing skips clone size in some rows; elsewhere it reads once, few, many or a size class.

CASSIRKKNTEAFF	TRBV19	NA	TRBJ1-1
CATRGDRGNTDTQYF	TRBV6-1	many	TRBJ2-3
CASSVQLLNEQFF	TRBV9	NA	TRBJ2-1
CAAGQVDREQFF	TRBV28	many	TRBJ2-1
CASSGTELNYGYTF	TRBV19	many	TRBJ1-2
CASSRPAGGGGAGETQYF	TRBV12-3/TRBV12-4	many	TRBJ2-5
CSARAPLGGPDGDTQYF	TRBV20-1	few	TRBJ2-3
CASSLVTGRNEQFF	TRBV7-2	many	TRBJ2-1
CSARDILPYEQYF	TRBV20-1	NA	TRBJ2-7
CAWGTSGATSVNEQFF	TRBV6-4	many	TRBJ2-1
CASSQVAVASTDTQYF	TRBV4-1	many	TRBJ2-3
CSARPRQTHTPEAFF	TRBV20-1	many	TRBJ1-1
CAISESNVNGYTF	TRBV10-3	many	TRBJ1-2
CASSRDRVSTEAFF	TRBV5-6	NA	TRBJ1-1
CSATQGADTQYF	TRBV20-1	many	TRBJ2-3
CAWSVLSGRSTGELFF	TRBV30	many	TRBJ2-2
CASSEVAGGPGTQYF	TRBV2	many	TRBJ2-3
CASSESGPRKYEQYF	TRBV6-1	many	TRBJ2-7
CATQEGSYEQYF	TRBV19	few	TRBJ2-7
CAWSAGQGRVTEAFF	TRBV30	many	TRBJ1-1
CASRLAGAYNEQFF	TRBV12-3/TRBV12-4	many	TRBJ2-1
CASSHLGSNQPQHF	TRBV3-1	NA	TRBJ1-5
CASSPGLGNYGYTF	TRBV11-2	many	TRBJ1-2
CASSPQIGNTEAFF	TRBV18	NA	TRBJ1-1
CASSSWGTEAFF	TRBV28	many	TRBJ1-1
CASWGGIDRELFF	TRBV6-1	many	TRBJ2-2
CASSFTSDTQYF	TRBV11-3	many	TRBJ2-3
CASSYSYKNTGELFF	TRBV6-5	many	TRBJ2-2
CASTLGRYNEQFF	TRBV12-3/TRBV12-4	few	TRBJ2-1
CASSATGAGEQYF	TRBV7-9	NA	TRBJ2-7
CASSPLKPGGMNTEAFF	TRBV12-3/TRBV12-4	many	TRBJ1-1
CASRRQGGVYNAQYF	TRBV2	many	TRBJ2-3
CASSDSGENTEAFF	TRBV6-2/TRBV6-3	many	TRBJ1-1
CASSELRVRETQYF	TRBV2	many	TRBJ2-5
CAISDGSGNIQYF	TRBV10-3	many	TRBJ2-4
CASSLGWGLHF	TRBV7-8	many	TRBJ1-6
CASSVSRDEAFF	TRBV7-2	NA	TRBJ1-1
CASSQADYTDTQYF	TRBV3-1	many	TRBJ2-3
CASSIERTSGLDHYEQYF	TRBV19	many	TRBJ2-7
CSAVRQGASGEQFF	TRBV20-1	NA	TRBJ2-1
CASSVTSFDEQFF	TRBV18	many	TRBJ2-1
CASSRDGVGYGHTF	TRBV7-9	few	TRBJ1-2
CASSQRLVPGAGRETQYF	TRBV7-8	many	TRBJ2-5
CATSRGGGRTEAFF	TRBV15	many	TRBJ1-1
CSVGQGATEAFF	TRBV29-1	NA	TRBJ1-1